This entry features one TCR beta chain sequence. There is no known antigen for this receptor. No much larger clone is present one base from it, and per-base qualities are unavailable. For TCR Vbeta sequencing, memory CD4+ T cells were sorted ex vivo from the peripheral blood of narcolepsy patients and healthy controls. The method was the immunoSEQ multiplex PCR assay. This immuneACCESS table, as held by TCRdb, lists in-frame sequences with V and J called but not all clones. Of the missing ones, under half trace to an unresolved V gene in checked studies; the others have no known cause. This sample is represented by about 29,000 clones; 80% to 90% of them were singletons. The ten most abundant clones make up around 1% of the sample. The data were taken from a study of T cells in narcolepsy (dated by TCRdb to 2017 to 2018). Context from the whole study: Healthy control donors were enrolled in the study alongside patients who had narcolepsy type 1 or type 2 (NT1, NT2). The study used TCR Vbeta sequencing to track clonotypes in blood and CSF while looking for autoreactive T cells in narcolepsy patients that target self-antigens of hypocretin neurons (hypocretin, TRIB2). Paper-wide results and their limitations: Some blood memory CD4+ repertoires from patients and controls contained no sequences matching autoreactive T cell clones. Autoreactive clonotypes were reported to be detected serially in the blood of the same patients and of different patients, but not in the blood of healthy controls. Numbers of sequenced blood memory CD4+ clonotypes were comparable, with averages of about 39,494 in patients and fewer than 35,000 in controls. Plots that compared CSF and blood CD4+ T cell clonotypes from the same patient highlighted HCRT-specific and TRIB2-specific autoreactive clonotypes.

The source of this sequence is a human donor in good health. Sample: memory (CD45RA-) CD4+ T cells from blood. This specimen's cell subset or site label, per the study, means: memory T cells sorted ex vivo from peripheral blood.

Here the CDR3 is given as CASSHPGQGSHEQYF. The DNA sequence is as follows: TGTGCCAGCAGCCATCCGGGACAGGGGAGCCACGAGCAGTACTTC. Here the chain combines TRBV7-2 and TRBJ2-7; 10 bases in between match TRBD1. CDR1 and CDR2 (SGHTA, FQGNSA) derive from the germline V gene. The CDR3, from cysteine to phenylalanine, totals 15 residues. Just CDR3 DNA is preserved here, 45 bases in frame from base 1. Trimming removed 5 bases from V and 5 bases from J; the gene matches leave 9 bases unexplained.